This TCR beta chain was captured in a study of shared clonotypes between healthy human individuals. Some clones are missing from TCRdb's copy, which holds only in-frame ones; the method was immunoSEQ multiplex PCR. The table has hundreds of thousands of clones, 55% to 75% seen once. Germline values: CDR1 SNHLY, CDR2 FYNNEI. V shed 3 bases and J shed 2 bases, with 14 bases lying between them. This CDR3 is 16 amino acids long. All of the donors resided in Nashville, Tennessee, and each was a Caucasian adult. With respect to this clone: The antigen remains unidentified.

Study results and caveats: Memory subsets had estimated richness that was generally smaller than that of naive subsets.

The chain has TRBV2 and TRBJ1-5, with D uncertain. The sequence came from a woman in her 30s in good health. The sequenced material came from memory CD4+ T cells sorted from blood. Subset: CD45RA-negative fraction. CDR3 loop: CASSDGGIGGNQPQHF. The CDR3 DNA follows: TGTGCCAGCAGTGATGGAGGGATTGGGGGCAATCAGCCCCAGCATTTT.